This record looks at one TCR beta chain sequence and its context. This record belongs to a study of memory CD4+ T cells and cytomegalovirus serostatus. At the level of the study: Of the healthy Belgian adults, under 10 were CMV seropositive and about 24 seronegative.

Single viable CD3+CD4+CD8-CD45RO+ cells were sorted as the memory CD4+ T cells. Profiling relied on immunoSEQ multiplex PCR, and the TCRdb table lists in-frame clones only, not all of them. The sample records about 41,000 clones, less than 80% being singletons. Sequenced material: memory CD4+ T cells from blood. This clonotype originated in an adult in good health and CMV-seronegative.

CDR3 DNA: TGTGCCATCAGTGAAAGGGGGGCCCAAGAGACCCAGTACTTC. This gives the protein CAISERGAQETQYF. The chain uses TRBV10-3 and TRBJ2-5; perhaps D is TRBD1 or TRBD2 (6 bases each). V gave up 3 bases and J gave up 1 base, with 9 bases separating them. CDR3 length: 14 amino acids. Germline loops: CDR1 ENHRY, CDR2 SYGVKD.